This is a list of T cell receptor beta chains from one sample in a study of OX40 agonist ivuxolimab in advanced cancers. Repertoires were generated with immunoSEQ multiplex PCR, while TCRdb's copy carries only in-frame clones and drops some. The table shows under 100,000 clones, with 89% occurring only once. The sequencing here drew on CD4+ or CD8+ T cells sorted from blood, taken in a trial of the OX40 agonist ivuxolimab. The receptors were gathered from an adult with an advanced solid tumor such as melanoma, head and neck, liver or kidney cancer. The CDR3 runs from the conserved cysteine through the conserved F or W. Each record gives: V gene, J gene, D gene, CDR3 protein. The D gene is left open where the match is weak.

>TRBV10-3|TRBJ2-1|NA
CAISESVSYNEQFF
>TRBV6-1|TRBJ1-1|NA
CASSDGRSTEAFF
>TRBV7-3|TRBJ2-3|TRBD2
CASSVGEGLPDTQYF
>TRBV7-3|TRBJ1-1|NA
CASSLNGNTEAFF
>TRBV25-1|TRBJ2-5|NA
CASRQGEETQYF
>TRBV29-1|TRBJ2-7|TRBD1
CSVRTGGHEQYF
>TRBV10-3|TRBJ1-3|NA
CAISEIVRGDTIYF
>TRBV18|TRBJ1-1|NA
CASSPPQGNTEAFF
>TRBV25-1|TRBJ2-5|NA
CASSESIRAGGETQYF
>TRBV19|TRBJ2-5|NA
CASRRDRAEQETQYF
>TRBV5-6|TRBJ2-2|NA
CASSFRPGSTGELFF
>TRBV7-8|TRBJ1-5|TRBD1
CASSSTGKVGQPQHF
>TRBV5-6|TRBJ2-7|NA
CASSFITPGGEQYF
>TRBV18|TRBJ1-3|NA
CASSPSGAGNTIYF
>TRBV28|TRBJ1-2|NA
CASSLFEIYGYTF
>TRBV7-2|TRBJ2-1|NA
CASSLGRGGYNEQFF
>TRBV5-1|TRBJ1-3|NA
CASSTAPGPANTIYF
>TRBV7-3|TRBJ2-7|TRBD2
CASSFGRAGEQYF
>TRBV9|TRBJ2-3|TRBD1
CASSVVAATGSGTDTQYF
>TRBV7-9|TRBJ1-5|NA
CASSENQGFGNQPQHF